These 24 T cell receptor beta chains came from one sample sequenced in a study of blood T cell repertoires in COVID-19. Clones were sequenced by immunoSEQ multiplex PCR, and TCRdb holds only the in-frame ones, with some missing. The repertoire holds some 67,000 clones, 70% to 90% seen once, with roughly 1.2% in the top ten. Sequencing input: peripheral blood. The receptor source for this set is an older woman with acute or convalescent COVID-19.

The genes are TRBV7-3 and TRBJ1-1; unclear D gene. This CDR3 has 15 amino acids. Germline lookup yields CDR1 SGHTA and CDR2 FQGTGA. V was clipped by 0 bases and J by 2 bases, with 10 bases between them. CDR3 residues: CASSLTGSGNTEAFF. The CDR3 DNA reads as TGTGCCAGCAGCTTAACTGGCAGCGGTAACACTGAAGCTTTCTTT.

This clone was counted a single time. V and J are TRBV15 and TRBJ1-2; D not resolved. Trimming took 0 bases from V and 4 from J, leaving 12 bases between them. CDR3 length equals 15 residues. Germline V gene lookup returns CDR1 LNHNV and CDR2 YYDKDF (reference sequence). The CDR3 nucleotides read TGTGCCACCAGCAGAGATCCAGGAGGGTCCTATGGCTACACCTTC. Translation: CATSRDPGGSYGYTF.

The CDR3 spells CASSLKAGYEAFF. CDR3 nucleotides: TGTGCCAGCAGCTTAAAGGCGGGATATGAAGCTTTCTTT. The genes are TRBV7-3 and TRBJ1-1; unclear D gene. Germline loops: CDR1 SGHTA, CDR2 FQGTGA. Trimming stripped 1 base from V and 7 bases from J, with 10 bases between. There are 13 residues in the CDR3.

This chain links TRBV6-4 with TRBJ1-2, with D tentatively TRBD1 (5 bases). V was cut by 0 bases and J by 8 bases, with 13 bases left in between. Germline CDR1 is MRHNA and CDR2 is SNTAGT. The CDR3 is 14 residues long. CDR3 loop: CASSDSTGPTGYTF. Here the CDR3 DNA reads TGTGCCAGCAGTGACTCCACAGGCCCCACGGGCTACACCTTC.

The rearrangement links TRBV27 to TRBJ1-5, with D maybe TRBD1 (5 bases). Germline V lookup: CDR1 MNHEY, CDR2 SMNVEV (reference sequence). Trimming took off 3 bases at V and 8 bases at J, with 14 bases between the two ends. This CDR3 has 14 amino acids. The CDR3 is CASSFSGREKPQHF. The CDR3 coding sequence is TGTGCCAGCAGTTTTTCGGGACGGGAGAAGCCCCAGCATTTT.

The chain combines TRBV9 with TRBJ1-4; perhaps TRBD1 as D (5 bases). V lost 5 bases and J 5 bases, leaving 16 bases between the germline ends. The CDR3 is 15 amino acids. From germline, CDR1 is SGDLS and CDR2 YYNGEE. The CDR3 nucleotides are TGTGCCAGCAGTCCGGGGGTTCTCCCAAATGAAAAACTGTTTTTT. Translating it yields CASSPGVLPNEKLFF.

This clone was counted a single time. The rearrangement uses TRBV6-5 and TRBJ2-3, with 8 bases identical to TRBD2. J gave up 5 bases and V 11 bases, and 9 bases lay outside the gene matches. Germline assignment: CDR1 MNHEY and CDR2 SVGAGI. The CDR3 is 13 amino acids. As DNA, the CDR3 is TGTGCCCTAGCGGGCTCTCTGGGAGATACGCAGTATTTT. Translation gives CALAGSLGDTQYF.

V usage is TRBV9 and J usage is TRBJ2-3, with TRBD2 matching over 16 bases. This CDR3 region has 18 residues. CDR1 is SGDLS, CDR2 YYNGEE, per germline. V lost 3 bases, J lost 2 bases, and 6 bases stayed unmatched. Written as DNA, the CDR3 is TGTGCCAGCAGCGCCCTTGGGACTAGCGGGAGGGCCACAGATACGCAGTATTTT. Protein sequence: CASSALGTSGRATDTQYF.

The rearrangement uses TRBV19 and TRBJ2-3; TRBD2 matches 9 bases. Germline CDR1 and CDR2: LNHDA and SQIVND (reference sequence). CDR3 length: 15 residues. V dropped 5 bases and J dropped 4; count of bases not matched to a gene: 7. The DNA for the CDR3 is TGTGCCAGTAGTCCCGGACTAGCGTATCCAGATACGCAGTATTTT. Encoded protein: CASSPGLAYPDTQYF.

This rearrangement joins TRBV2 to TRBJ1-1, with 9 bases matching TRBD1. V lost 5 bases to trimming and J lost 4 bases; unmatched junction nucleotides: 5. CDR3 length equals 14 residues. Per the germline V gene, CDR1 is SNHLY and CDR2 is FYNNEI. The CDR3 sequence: CASSYTGGGTEAFF. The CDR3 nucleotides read TGTGCCAGCAGTTATACAGGGGGCGGCACTGAAGCTTTCTTT.

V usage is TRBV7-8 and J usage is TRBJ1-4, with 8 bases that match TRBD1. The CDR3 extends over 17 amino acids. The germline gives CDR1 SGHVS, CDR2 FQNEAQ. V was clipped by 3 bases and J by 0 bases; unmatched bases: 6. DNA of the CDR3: TGTGCCAGCAGCTTCTCCGGGACAGGTGCAACTAATGAAAAACTGTTTTTT. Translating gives CASSFSGTGATNEKLFF.

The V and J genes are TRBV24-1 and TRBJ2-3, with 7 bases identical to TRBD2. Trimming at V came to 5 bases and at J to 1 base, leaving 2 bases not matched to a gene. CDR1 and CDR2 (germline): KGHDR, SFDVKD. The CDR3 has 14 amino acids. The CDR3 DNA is TGTGCCACCAGTGGCCGGGGGGGCACAGATACGCAGTATTTT. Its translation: CATSGRGGTDTQYF.

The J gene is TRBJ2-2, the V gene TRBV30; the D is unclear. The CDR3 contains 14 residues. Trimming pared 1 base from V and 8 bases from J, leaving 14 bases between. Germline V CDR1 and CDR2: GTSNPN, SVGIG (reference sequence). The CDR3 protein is CAWSAVPAAGELFF. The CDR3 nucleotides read TGTGCCTGGAGTGCGGTCCCGGCGGCTGGGGAGCTGTTTTTT.

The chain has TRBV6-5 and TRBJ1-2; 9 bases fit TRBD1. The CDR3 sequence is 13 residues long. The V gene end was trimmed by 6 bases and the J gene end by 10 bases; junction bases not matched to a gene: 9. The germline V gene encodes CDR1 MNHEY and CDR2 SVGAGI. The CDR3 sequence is CASRPPGQGVYTF. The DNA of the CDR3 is TGTGCCAGCAGACCCCCGGGACAGGGCGTCTACACCTTC.

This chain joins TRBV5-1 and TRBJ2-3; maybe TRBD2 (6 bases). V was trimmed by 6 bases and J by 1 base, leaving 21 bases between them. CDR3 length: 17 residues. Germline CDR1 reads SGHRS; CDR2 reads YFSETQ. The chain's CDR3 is CASNFRTLGGRTDTQYF. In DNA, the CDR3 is TGCGCCAGCAACTTTCGGACTCTCGGGGGACGCACAGATACGCAGTATTTT.

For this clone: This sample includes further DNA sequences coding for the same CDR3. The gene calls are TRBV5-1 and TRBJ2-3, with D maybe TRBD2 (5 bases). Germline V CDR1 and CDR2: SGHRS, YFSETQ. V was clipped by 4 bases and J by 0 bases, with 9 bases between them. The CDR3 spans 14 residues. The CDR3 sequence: CASSPGLSTDTQYF. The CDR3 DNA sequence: TGCGCCAGCAGCCCAGGACTGAGCACAGATACGCAGTATTTT.

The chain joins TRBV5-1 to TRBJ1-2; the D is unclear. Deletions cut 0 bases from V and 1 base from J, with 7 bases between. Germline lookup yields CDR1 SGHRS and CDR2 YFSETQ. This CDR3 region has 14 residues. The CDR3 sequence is CASSLDGINYGYTF. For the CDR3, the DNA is TGCGCCAGCAGCTTGGATGGCATTAACTATGGCTACACCTTC.

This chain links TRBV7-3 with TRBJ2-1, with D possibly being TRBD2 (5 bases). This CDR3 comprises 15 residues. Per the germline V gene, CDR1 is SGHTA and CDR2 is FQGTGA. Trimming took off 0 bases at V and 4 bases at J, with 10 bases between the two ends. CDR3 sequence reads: CASSLTSGPYNEQFF. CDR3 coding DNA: TGTGCCAGCAGCTTAACAAGCGGTCCATACAATGAGCAGTTCTTC.

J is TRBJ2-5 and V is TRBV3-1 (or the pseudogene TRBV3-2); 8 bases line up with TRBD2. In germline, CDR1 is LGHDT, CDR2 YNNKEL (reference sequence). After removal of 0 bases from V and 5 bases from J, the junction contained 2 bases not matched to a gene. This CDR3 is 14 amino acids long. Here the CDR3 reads CASSQDSGGETQYF. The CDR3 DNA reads TGTGCCAGCAGCCAAGATTCGGGGGGGGAGACCCAGTACTTC.

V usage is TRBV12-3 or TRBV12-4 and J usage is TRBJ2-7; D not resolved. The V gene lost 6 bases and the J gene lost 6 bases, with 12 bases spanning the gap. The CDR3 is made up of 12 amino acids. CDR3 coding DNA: TGTGCCAGCAGCCTTAGTTTCGGCGAGCAGTACGTC. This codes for CASSLSFGEQYV.

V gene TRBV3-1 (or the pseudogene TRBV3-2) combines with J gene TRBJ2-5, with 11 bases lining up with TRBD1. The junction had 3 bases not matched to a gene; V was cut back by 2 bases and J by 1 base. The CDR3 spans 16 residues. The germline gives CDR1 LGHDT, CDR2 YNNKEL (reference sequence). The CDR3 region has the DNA TGTGCCAGCAGCCAAACCGGGACAGGGGGCCAAGAGACCCAGTACTTC. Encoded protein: CASSQTGTGGQETQYF.

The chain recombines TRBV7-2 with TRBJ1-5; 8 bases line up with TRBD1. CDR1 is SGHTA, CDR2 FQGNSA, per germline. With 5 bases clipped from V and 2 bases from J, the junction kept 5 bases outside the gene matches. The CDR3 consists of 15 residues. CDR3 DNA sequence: TGTGCCAGCAGCCGGGGGACAGGAGGCAATCAGCCCCAGCATTTT. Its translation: CASSRGTGGNQPQHF.

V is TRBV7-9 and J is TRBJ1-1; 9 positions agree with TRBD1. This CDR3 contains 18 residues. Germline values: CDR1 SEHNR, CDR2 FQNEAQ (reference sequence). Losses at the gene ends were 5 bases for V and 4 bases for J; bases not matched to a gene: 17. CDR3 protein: CASSPIDRGALKGTEAFF. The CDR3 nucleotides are TGTGCCAGCAGCCCCATAGACAGGGGGGCCCTAAAGGGCACTGAAGCTTTCTTT.

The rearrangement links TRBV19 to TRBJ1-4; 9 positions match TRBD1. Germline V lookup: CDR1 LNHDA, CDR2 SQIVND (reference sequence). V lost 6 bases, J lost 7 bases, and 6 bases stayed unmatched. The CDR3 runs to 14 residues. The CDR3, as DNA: TGTGCCAGTAGCTCACAGGGGGCGGCTGAAAAACTGTTTTTT. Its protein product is CASSSQGAAEKLFF.